This T cell receptor (beta chain) was profiled in a study of beta chain features in type 1 diabetes. The CDR3 runs to 15 residues. Germline values: CDR1 SGDLS, CDR2 YYNGEE. J was trimmed by 5 bases and V by 4 bases; bases with no gene match: 10. The isolated RNA, all of it, was reverse transcribed, so expressed TCRB transcripts were what got sequenced. Sequencing used immunoSEQ multiplex PCR; TCRdb keeps in-frame clones, though not all of them. The table lists almost 350,000 clones, around 8.5% of them singletons. On this clone: Its antigen is not identified.

Points from the study as a whole: In the patient group, naive, central memory and Treg TCRB repertoires seemed more alike than in the healthy donor group. In every one of the four CD4+ subsets, TCRB CDR3s were moderately but significantly shorter in Type 1 diabetes patients.

V is TRBV9 and J is TRBJ2-5; TRBD2 matches at 8 bases. Specimen: central memory CD4+ T cells from blood. This clonotype originated in a man younger than 45 with type 1 diabetes. CDR3: CASSTLGRGEETQYF. CDR3 DNA: TGTGCCAGCAGCACCCTCGGGCGGGGGGAGGAGACCCAGTACTTC.